These 23 T cell receptor beta chains were sequenced from one sample in a study of siplizumab effects on memory and regulatory T cells. The table came from immunoSEQ multiplex PCR; TCRdb's copy has only in-frame clones and leaves some out. This sample has under 130,000 clones; about 92% occur once, and the top ten carry about 0.32%. Sequencing was carried out using CD4+ T cells sorted from blood. The receptor source for this set is a human donor in good health.

The rearrangement uses TRBV27 and TRBJ1-2; possible D gene TRBD1, 5 bases. There are 14 residues in the CDR3. Trimming cost V 8 bases and J 8 bases, with 21 bases left between them. The V gene's germline CDR1 is MNHEY and CDR2 SMNVEV (reference sequence). The CDR3 loop is CASRTNPQGNGYTF. Written as DNA, the CDR3 is TGTGCCAGCCGGACTAATCCTCAGGGAAACGGCTACACCTTC.

This sequence joins TRBV6-5 and TRBJ1-2; D is uncertain. Trimming took 6 bases from V and 4 from J, leaving 9 bases between them. This CDR3 comprises 12 residues. Germline V gene lookup returns CDR1 MNHEY and CDR2 SVGAGI. In nucleotides, the CDR3 is TGTGCCAGCAGGGCGGTGGGCTATGGCTACACCTTC. This translates into CASRAVGYGYTF.

This chain uses TRBV27 with TRBJ2-1; D is ambiguous. V lost 7 bases to trimming and J lost 7 bases, with 23 bases between them. Per the germline V gene, CDR1 is MNHEY and CDR2 is SMNVEV (reference sequence). The CDR3 is made up of 16 amino acids. CDR3: CASTPDGPRVRNEQFF. For the CDR3, the DNA is TGTGCCAGCACCCCAGACGGTCCGAGAGTTCGGAATGAGCAGTTCTTC.

The chain combines TRBV2 with TRBJ2-2; D is possibly TRBD1 (5 bases). From germline, CDR1 is SNHLY and CDR2 FYNNEI. The CDR3 has 13 amino acids. With 7 bases removed from V and 1 base from J, the gap between germline ends came to 7 bases. CDR3 in DNA: TGTGCCAGCACTGGACAGAACACCGGGGAGCTGTTTTTT. Translating gives CASTGQNTGELFF.

The J gene is TRBJ2-2, the V gene TRBV6-5; the D is unclear. The germline V and J ends were trimmed by 6 bases and 1 base, with 6 bases remaining between them. Germline CDR1 MNHEY, CDR2 SVGAGI. The CDR3 sequence is 13 residues long. The CDR3 nucleotides read TGTGCCAGCAGGAGAGAGAACACCGGGGAGCTGTTTTTT. Translating gives CASRRENTGELFF.

The chain couples TRBV6-5 to TRBJ2-2, with D maybe TRBD2 (6 bases). The length of the CDR3 is 15 residues. V gave up 5 bases and J gave up 2 bases, with 12 bases separating them. Germline lookup yields CDR1 MNHEY and CDR2 SVGAGI. CDR3 region: CASSRWRENTGELFF. CDR3 coding DNA: TGTGCCAGCAGTCGGTGGCGGGAAAACACCGGGGAGCTGTTTTTT.

The chain combines TRBV14 with TRBJ1-4; D is unresolved. The V end was cut by 0 bases, the J end by 7 bases, with 12 bases between. CDR3 size: 15 residues. CDR1 is SGHDN, CDR2 FVKESK, per germline. The CDR3 nucleotides read TGTGCCAGCAGCCAAGACTGGAGGTTAGGTGAAAAACTGTTTTTT. It codes for CASSQDWRLGEKLFF.

The rearrangement uses TRBV21-1 and TRBJ1-4; TRBD1, the table's D call, lacks a check against the DNA. TRBV21-1 is a documented pseudogene. This CDR3 has 17 residues. In nucleotides, the CDR3 is TGTGCCAGCAGCACTAGACAGGGGGCGCATTTGAATGAAAAACTGTTTTTT. Translation: CASSTRQGAHLNEKLFF.

This chain uses TRBV5-4 with TRBJ2-1, with D possibly being TRBD1 (5 bases). The CDR3 covers 14 residues. CDR1 is SGHNT and CDR2 is YYREEE in the germline V gene (reference sequence). V was shortened by 0 bases and J by 4 bases, with 8 bases between the two germline ends. The CDR3 coding sequence is TGTGCCAGCAGCTTGGGACAGAGTTACAATGAGCAGTTCTTC. Residues: CASSLGQSYNEQFF.

The gene calls are TRBV18 and TRBJ2-1; D is perhaps TRBD1 (5 bases). The CDR3 has 16 residues. Trimming removed 1 base from V and 4 bases from J, with 14 bases in between. The germline gives CDR1 KGHSH, CDR2 LQKENI. CDR3 in amino acids: CASSPLGKGLYNEQFF. The CDR3 bases are TGTGCCAGCTCACCACTTGGGAAGGGGTTATACAATGAGCAGTTCTTC.

The V gene is TRBV5-6, the J gene TRBJ1-5, with D tentatively TRBD1 (6 bases). Germline CDR1 reads SGHDT; CDR2 reads YYEEEE. Trimming removed 1 base from V and 4 bases from J, with 9 bases in between. The CDR3 consists of 14 residues. The CDR3 DNA is TGTGCCAGCAGCTTGACAGGGCTGAATCAGCCCCAGCATTTT. Residues: CASSLTGLNQPQHF. Looking up the rest from reference TRBV5-6 and TRBJ1-5 gives the full variable domain: DAGVTQSPTHLIKTRGQQVTLRCSPKSGHDTVSWYQQALGQGPQFIFQYYEEEERQRGNFPDRFSGHQFPNYSSELNVNALLLGDSALYLCASSLTGLNQPQHFGDGTRLSIL.

V usage is TRBV11-2 and J usage is TRBJ2-3, with TRBD2 matching over 11 bases. The junction had 16 bases not matched to a gene; V was cut back by 3 bases and J by 5 bases. Per germline, CDR1 SGHAT and CDR2 FQNNGV. The CDR3 loop spans 19 amino acids. The CDR3 region is CASSFPNPPRLAGLDTQYF. CDR3 DNA sequence: TGTGCCAGCAGCTTTCCCAACCCCCCAAGACTAGCGGGACTAGATACGCAGTATTTT.

This clone was recorded a few times. This chain joins TRBV12-2 and TRBJ2-4. TRBV12-2 is described as a pseudogene. The CDR3 covers 15 residues. CDR3 region: CASRLVGTEGNIQYF. CDR3 sequence (DNA): TGTGCAAGTCGCTTAGTCGGGACGGAAGGGAACATTCAGTACTTC.

CDR3 in amino acids: CSVAVSGNTIYF. The CDR3 DNA is TGCAGCGTTGCAGTCTCTGGAAACACCATATATTTT. The J gene is TRBJ1-3, the V gene TRBV29-1; D gene uncertain. Germline V lookup: CDR1 SQVTM, CDR2 ANQGSEA. The CDR3 spans 12 residues. V was trimmed by 4 bases and J by 0 bases, leaving 4 bases between them.

The chain links TRBV2 to TRBJ2-3; D remains unclear. Trimming took 2 bases from V and 6 from J, leaving 15 bases between them. The CDR3 totals 15 residues. Germline assignment: CDR1 SNHLY and CDR2 FYNNEI. The CDR3 reads CASSERRQLGDTQYF. CDR3 in DNA: TGTGCCAGCAGTGAAAGGCGCCAATTAGGGGATACGCAGTATTTT.

J is TRBJ2-3 and V is TRBV6-1; a possible D gene is TRBD2 (6 bases). There are 16 residues in the CDR3. V lost 4 bases and J lost 2, with 16 bases in between. Germline V gives CDR1 MNHNS, CDR2 SASEGT. CDR3 sequence: CASSGGWEENTDTQYF. Written as DNA, the CDR3 is TGTGCCAGCAGTGGAGGGTGGGAGGAAAACACAGATACGCAGTATTTT.

This clone came up once. This rearrangement joins TRBV9 to TRBJ2-1; 9 bases are shared with TRBD2. The CDR3 length is 16 residues. V shed 3 bases and J 3 bases; nucleotides not matched to a gene: 7. In germline, CDR1 is SGDLS, CDR2 YYNGEE. CDR3 amino acids: CASSATSGGDYNEQFF. The CDR3 DNA sequence: TGTGCCAGCAGCGCGACTAGCGGTGGGGACTACAATGAGCAGTTCTTC.

This clone is a singleton in its sample. Sequence at one end of the junction differs from germline and may be a read error. This rearrangement joins TRBV7-9 to TRBJ2-7; D ambiguous. Germline assignment: CDR1 SEHNR and CDR2 FQNEAQ (reference sequence). The CDR3 has 12 residues. The CDR3 DNA sequence: TGTGTCAGCAGCGTCTTAGGCTACGAGCAGTACTTC. This encodes CVSSVLGYEQYF.

The rearrangement links TRBV18 to TRBJ1-3, with D unresolved. The CDR3 runs to 15 residues. Germline loops: CDR1 KGHSH, CDR2 LQKENI. V lost 0 bases and J 1 base, leaving 7 bases between the germline ends. CDR3 region: CASSPPSTSGNTIYF. DNA for the CDR3: TGTGCCAGCTCACCACCGTCCACATCTGGAAACACCATATATTTT.

This clone was counted between two and nine times. This rearrangement joins TRBV29-1 to TRBJ1-2; 7 positions match TRBD1. Trimming took 3 bases from V and 4 from J; bases not matched to a gene: 8. This CDR3 region has 14 residues. The germline gives CDR1 SQVTM, CDR2 ANQGSEA. The CDR3 here is CSVDGGQDFYGYTF. CDR3 bases: TGCAGCGTTGACGGAGGACAGGATTTCTATGGCTACACCTTC.

The chain recombines TRBV1 with TRBJ2-5; the table assigns TRBD2, which was not confirmed against the DNA. TRBV1 is annotated as a pseudogene. This CDR3 comprises 15 residues. The CDR3 reads CTSSQVQRWVETQYF. CDR3 DNA sequence: TGCACCAGCAGCCAAGTACAGCGGTGGGTGGAGACCCAGTACTTC.

The chain employs TRBV11-3 and TRBJ2-2; D is undetermined. Trimming removed 5 bases from V and 3 bases from J, with 10 bases in between. This CDR3 has 14 residues. Germline CDR1 SGHNT, CDR2 YENEEA. For the CDR3, the DNA is TGTGCCAGCAGCCTCCGACAAGACACCGGGGAGCTGTTTTTT. This gives the protein CASSLRQDTGELFF.

This clone was detected once. The chain is built from TRBV7-2 and TRBJ2-7, with 7 bases fitting TRBD2. This CDR3 is built from 16 residues. V trimming: 4 bases; J trimming: 2 bases; junction bases outside the gene matches: 11. In germline, CDR1 is SGHTA, CDR2 FQGNSA. The CDR3 here is CASSSQGGGGPYEQYF. The CDR3 coding sequence is TGTGCCAGCAGCTCCCAGGGAGGCGGGGGACCCTACGAGCAGTACTTC. The variable domain in full, with the rest retrieved from reference TRBV7-2 and TRBJ2-7, is GAGVSQSPSNKVTEKGKDVELRCDPISGHTALYWYRQSLGQGLEFLIYFQGNSAPDKSGLPSDRFSAERTGGSVSTLTIQRTQQEDSAVYLCASSSQGGGGPYEQYFGPGTRLTVT.